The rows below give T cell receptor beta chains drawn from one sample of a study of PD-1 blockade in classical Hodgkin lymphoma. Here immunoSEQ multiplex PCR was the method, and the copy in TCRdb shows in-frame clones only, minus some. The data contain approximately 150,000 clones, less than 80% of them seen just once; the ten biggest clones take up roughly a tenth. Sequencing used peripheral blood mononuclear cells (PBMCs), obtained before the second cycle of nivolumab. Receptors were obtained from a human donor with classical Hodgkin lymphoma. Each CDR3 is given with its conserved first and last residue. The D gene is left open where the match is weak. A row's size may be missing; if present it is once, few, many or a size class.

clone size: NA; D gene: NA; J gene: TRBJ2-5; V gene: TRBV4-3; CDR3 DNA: TGCGCCAGCAGCCAAGTCGTAATGTACCAAGAGACCCAGTACTTC; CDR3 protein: CASSQVVMYQETQYF
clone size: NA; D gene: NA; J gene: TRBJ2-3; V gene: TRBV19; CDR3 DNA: TGTGCCAGTTGCCCGGAGGGACGGGTCACAGATACGCAGTATTTT; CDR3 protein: CASCPEGRVTDTQYF
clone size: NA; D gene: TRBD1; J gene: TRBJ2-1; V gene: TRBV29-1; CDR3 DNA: TGCAGCGTCGACACAGGGGGCACTTACAATGAGCAGTTCTTC; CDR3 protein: CSVDTGGTYNEQFF
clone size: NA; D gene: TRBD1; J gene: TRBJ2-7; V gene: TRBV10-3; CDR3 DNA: TGTGCCATCAGCTCTTTGGCAGGGGGTACTAGGGAGCAGTACTTC; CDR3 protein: CAISSLAGGTREQYF
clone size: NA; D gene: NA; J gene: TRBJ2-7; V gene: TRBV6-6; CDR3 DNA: TGTGCCAGCAGCACCCAGAGCCCTGCCGAGCAGTACTTC; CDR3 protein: CASSTQSPAEQYF
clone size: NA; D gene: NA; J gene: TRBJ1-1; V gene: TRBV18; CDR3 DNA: TGTGCCAGCTCACCCGCCGGCGGGGGTGAAGCTTTCTTT; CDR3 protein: CASSPAGGGEAFF
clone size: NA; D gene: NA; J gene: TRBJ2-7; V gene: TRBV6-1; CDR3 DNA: TGTGCCAGCAGTGGAGCCGGGCCTACCGACGAGCAGTACTTC; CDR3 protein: CASSGAGPTDEQYF
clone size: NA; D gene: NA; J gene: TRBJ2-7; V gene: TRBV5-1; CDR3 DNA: TGCGCCAGCAGCTTGGAAGGGGGGCTAGACGAGCAGTACTTC; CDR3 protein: CASSLEGGLDEQYF
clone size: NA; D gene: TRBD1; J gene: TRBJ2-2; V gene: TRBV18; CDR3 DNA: TGTGCCAGCTCACCACTCAACAGGGGGCGATCCGGGGAGCTGTTTTTT; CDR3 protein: CASSPLNRGRSGELFF
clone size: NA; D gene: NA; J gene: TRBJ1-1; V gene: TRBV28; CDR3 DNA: TGTGCCAGCAGTTTATCCTGGGCCCCGAACACTGAAGCTTTCTTT; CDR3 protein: CASSLSWAPNTEAFF
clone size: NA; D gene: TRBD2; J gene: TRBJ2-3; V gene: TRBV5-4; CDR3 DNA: TGTGCCAGCAGCTCCGGGACTAGCGTTACAGATACGCAGTATTTT; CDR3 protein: CASSSGTSVTDTQYF
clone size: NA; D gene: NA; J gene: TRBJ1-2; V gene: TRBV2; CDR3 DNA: TGTGCCAGCAGAGGAAGGGGCCATAACTATGGCTACACCTTC; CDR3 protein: CASRGRGHNYGYTF
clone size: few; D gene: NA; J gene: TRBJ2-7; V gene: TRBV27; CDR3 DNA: TGTGCCAGCAGTTACGTCCCGGGGTCGGGGGAGCAGTACTTC; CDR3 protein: CASSYVPGSGEQYF
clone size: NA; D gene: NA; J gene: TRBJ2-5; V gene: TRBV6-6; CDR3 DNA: TGTGCCAGCAGTTTTCGGGGTGGAGAGACCCAGTACTTC; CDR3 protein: CASSFRGGETQYF
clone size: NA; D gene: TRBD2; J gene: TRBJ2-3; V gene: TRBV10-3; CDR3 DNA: TGTGCCATCAGTGAGGGACTAGCGGAAGGGGATACGCAGTATTTT; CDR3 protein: CAISEGLAEGDTQYF
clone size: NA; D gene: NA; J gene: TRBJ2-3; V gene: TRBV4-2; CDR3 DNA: TGTGCCAGCAGCCCCGCGCCTGGGGATACGCAGTATTTT; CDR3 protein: CASSPAPGDTQYF
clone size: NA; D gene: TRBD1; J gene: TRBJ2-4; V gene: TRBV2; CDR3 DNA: TGTGCCAGCAGTGAAGAGTGGACAGGGTGGGCCAAAAACATTCAGTACTTC; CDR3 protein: CASSEEWTGWAKNIQYF
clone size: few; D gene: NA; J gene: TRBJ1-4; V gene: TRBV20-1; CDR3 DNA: TGCAGTGCTGAGGGTAATGAAAAACTGTTTTTT; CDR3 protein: CSAEGNEKLFF
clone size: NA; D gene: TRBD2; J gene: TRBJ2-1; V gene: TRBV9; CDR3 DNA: TGTGCCAGCAGCGTAGCACCACGGACTAGCGGTTACAATGAGCAGTTCTTC; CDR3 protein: CASSVAPRTSGYNEQFF
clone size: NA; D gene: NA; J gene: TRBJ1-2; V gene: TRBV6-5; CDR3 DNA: TGTGCCAGCAGTTACACAGGGTTGAATGGCTACACCTTC; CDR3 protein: CASSYTGLNGYTF
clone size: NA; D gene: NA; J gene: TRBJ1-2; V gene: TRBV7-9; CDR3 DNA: TGTGCCAGCAGCTTCGGAGGGGGGAATGGCTACACCTTC; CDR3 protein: CASSFGGGNGYTF
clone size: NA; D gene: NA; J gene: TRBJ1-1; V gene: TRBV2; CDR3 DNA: TGTGCCAGCAGTGAGATAGACCACTGGGCTTTCTTT; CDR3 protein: CASSEIDHWAFF
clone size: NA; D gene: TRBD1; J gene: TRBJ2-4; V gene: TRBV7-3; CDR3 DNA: TGTGCCAGCAGCTTTTCACCCGGGACAGGGCACATTCAGTACTTC; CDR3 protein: CASSFSPGTGHIQYF
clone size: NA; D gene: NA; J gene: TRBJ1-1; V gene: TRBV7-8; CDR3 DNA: TGTGCCAGCAGCTTACGGGGGGGGGCCGGCGGGCCCGAAAACACTGAAGCTTTCTTT; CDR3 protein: CASSLRGGAGGPENTEAFF
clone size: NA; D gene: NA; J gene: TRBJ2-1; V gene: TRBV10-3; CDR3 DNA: TGTGCCATCAGTGAGTCGCTATTTAGGAATGAGCAGTTCTTC; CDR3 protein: CAISESLFRNEQFF
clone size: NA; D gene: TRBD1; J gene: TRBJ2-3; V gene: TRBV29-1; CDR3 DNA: TGCAGCGGGACAGGTACTAGCACAGATACGCAGTATTTT; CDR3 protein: CSGTGTSTDTQYF
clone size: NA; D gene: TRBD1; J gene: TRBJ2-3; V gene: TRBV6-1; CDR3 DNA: TGTGCCAGCAGAGGACGGGACAGGGGAGAGGATACGCAGTATTTT; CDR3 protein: CASRGRDRGEDTQYF
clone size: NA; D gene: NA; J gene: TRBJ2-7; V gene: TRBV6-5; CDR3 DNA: TGTGCCAGCAGCAAATGGGTGGGAGACTACGAGCAGTACTTC; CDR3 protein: CASSKWVGDYEQYF
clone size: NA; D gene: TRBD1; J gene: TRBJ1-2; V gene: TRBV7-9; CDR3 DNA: TGTGCCAGCAGCTTACCGGGACAGGGAAGCTATGGCTACACCTTC; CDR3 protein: CASSLPGQGSYGYTF
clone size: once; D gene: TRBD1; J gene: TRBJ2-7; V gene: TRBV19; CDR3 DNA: TGTGCCAGTAGTATTGGGACAGGGTCGTCCTACGAGCAGTACTTC; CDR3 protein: CASSIGTGSSYEQYF
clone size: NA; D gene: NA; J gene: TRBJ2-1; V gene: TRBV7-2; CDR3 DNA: TGTGCCAGCAGCTTAGCGGGGGGCCTCAATGAGCAGTTCTTC; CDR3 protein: CASSLAGGLNEQFF
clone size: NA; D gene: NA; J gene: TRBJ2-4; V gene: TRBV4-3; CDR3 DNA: TGCGCCAGCAGCCAAGAACGGGGCCCGAACATTCAGTACTTC; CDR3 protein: CASSQERGPNIQYF
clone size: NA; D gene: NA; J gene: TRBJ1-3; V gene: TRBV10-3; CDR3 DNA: TGTGCCATCAGTGAGTGGGCTATCCCTGGAAACACCATATATTTT; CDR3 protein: CAISEWAIPGNTIYF
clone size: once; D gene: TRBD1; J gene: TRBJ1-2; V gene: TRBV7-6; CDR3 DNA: TGTGCCAGCAGCTTAGTCGGACAGGGGAGGAATGGCTACACCTTC; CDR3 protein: CASSLVGQGRNGYTF
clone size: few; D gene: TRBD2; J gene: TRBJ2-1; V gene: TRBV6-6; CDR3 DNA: TGTGCCAGCAGTGGTCTAGCGGGGAACAATGAGCAGTTCTTC; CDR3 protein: CASSGLAGNNEQFF
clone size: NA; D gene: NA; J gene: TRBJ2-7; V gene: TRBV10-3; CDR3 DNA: TGTGCCATCAGTGAGTCGGAAAGGTCCTACGAGCAGTACTTC; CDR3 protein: CAISESERSYEQYF
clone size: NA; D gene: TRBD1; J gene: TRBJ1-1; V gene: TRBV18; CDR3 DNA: TGTGCCAGCTCAATCCAGGGGGGGGAGAACACTGAAGCTTTCTTT; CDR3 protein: CASSIQGGENTEAFF
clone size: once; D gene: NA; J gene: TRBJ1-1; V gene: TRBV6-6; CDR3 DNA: TGTGCCAGCAGTTACCGAAAGAACACTGAAGCTTTCTTT; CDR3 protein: CASSYRKNTEAFF
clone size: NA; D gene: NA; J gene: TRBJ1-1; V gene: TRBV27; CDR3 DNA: TGTGCCAGCAGTTTTTGGGGGAACACTGAAGCTTTCTTT; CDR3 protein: CASSFWGNTEAFF
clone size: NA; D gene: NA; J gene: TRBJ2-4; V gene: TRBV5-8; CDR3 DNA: TGTGCCAGCAGCTTGGGGACCGGGCGAGACATTCAGTACTTC; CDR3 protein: CASSLGTGRDIQYF
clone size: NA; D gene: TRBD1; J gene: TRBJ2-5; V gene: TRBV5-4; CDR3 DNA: TGTGCCAGCAGCTTAGGGACAGGGATTCAAGAGACCCAGTACTTC; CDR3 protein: CASSLGTGIQETQYF
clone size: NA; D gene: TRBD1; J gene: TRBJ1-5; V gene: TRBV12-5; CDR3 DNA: TGTGCTAGTGGTTTGCCAGGAGGGGGACAGCCGAGCAATCAGCCCCAGCATTTT; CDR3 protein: CASGLPGGGQPSNQPQHF
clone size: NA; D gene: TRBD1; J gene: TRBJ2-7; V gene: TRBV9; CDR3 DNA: TGTGCCAGCAGCGTAGCAGCGGGACAGGGGCCCTACGAGCAGTACTTC; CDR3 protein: CASSVAAGQGPYEQYF
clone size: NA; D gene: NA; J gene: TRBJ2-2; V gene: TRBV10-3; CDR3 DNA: TGTGCCATCAGTGGGGGCAACACCGGGGAGCTGTTTTTT; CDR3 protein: CAISGGNTGELFF
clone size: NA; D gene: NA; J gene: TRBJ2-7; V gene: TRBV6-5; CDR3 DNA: TGTGCCAGCAGTTATACGCCCGGAGGGACCTACGAGCAGTACTTC; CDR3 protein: CASSYTPGGTYEQYF
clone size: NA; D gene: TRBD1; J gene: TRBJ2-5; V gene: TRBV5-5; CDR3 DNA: TGTGCCAGCAGCTTGTACAGGGGTGAGACCCAGTACTTC; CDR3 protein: CASSLYRGETQYF
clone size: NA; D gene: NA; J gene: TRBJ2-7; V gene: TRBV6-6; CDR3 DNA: TGTGCCATTTCGAGGGGGGCCTCCTACGAGCAGTACTTC; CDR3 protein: CAISRGASYEQYF
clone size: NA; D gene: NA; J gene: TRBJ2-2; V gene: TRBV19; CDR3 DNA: TGTGCCAGTAGTATCGGGCTGCCGAACACCGGGGAGCTGTTTTTT; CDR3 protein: CASSIGLPNTGELFF
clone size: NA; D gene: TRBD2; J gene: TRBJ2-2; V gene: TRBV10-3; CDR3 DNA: TGTGCCATCACTAGCGGAGGAGGTAGAACCGGGGAGCTGTTTTTT; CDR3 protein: CAITSGGGRTGELFF
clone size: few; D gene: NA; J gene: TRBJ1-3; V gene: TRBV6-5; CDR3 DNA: TGTGCCAGCAGTCGAAACATTTTAACTGGAAACACCATATATTTT; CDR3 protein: CASSRNILTGNTIYF
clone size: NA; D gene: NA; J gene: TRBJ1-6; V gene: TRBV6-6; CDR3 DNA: TGTGCCAGGACAGGACTCTATAATTCACCCCTCCACTTT; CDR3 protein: CARTGLYNSPLHF
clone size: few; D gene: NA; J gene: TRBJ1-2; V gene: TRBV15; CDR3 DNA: TGTGCCACCAGCAGAGATCGGGGCAGGGACGGCTACACCTTC; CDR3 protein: CATSRDRGRDGYTF
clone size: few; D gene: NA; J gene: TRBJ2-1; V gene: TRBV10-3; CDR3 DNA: TGTGCCATCGGGTGGAGCAATGAGCAGTTCTTC; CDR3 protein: CAIGWSNEQFF
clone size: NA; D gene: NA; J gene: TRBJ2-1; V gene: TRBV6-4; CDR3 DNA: TGTGCCAGCAGTTTGGAGCTAGCCAACAATGAGCAGTTCTTC; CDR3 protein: CASSLELANNEQFF